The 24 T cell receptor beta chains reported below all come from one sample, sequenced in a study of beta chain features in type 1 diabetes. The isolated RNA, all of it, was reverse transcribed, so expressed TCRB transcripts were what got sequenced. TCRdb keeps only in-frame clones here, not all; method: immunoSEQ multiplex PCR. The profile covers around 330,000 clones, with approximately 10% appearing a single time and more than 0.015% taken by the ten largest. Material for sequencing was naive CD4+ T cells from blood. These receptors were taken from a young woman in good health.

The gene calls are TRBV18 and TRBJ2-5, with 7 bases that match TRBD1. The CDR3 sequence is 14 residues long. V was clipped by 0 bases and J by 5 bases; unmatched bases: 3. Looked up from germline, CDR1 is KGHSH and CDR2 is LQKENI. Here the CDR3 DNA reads TGTGCCAGCTCACCACCGGACAGGCGGGAGACCCAGTACTTC. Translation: CASSPPDRRETQYF.

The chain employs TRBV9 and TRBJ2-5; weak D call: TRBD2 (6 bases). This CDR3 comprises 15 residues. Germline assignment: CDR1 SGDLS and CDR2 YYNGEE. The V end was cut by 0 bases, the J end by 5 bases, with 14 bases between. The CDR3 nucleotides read TGTGCCAGCAGCGTAGGGGCGGGGTTCGGGGAGACCCAGTACTTC. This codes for CASSVGAGFGETQYF.

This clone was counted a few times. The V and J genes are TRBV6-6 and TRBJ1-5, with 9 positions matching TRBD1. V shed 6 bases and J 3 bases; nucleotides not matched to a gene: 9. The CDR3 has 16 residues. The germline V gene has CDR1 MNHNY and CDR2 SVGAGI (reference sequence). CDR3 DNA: TGTGCCAGCAGGCCTAACCGGGACAGGGACAATCAGCCCCAGCATTTT. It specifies CASRPNRDRDNQPQHF.

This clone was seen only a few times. The CDR3: CASSIGLAEGTDTQYF. In DNA, the CDR3 is TGTGCCAGTAGTATCGGACTAGCGGAGGGCACAGATACGCAGTATTTT. V gene TRBV19 combines with J gene TRBJ2-3; the match to TRBD2 covers 10 bases. The CDR3 consists of 16 residues. Germline V gene sequence: CDR1 LNHDA, CDR2 SQIVND (reference sequence). V was pared by 3 bases and J by 1 base, with 4 bases of the junction left unmatched.

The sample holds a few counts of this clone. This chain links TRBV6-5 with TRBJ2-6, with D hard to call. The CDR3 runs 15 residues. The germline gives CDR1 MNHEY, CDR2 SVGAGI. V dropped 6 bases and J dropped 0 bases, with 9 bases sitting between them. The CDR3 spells CASREPYSGANVLTF. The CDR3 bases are TGTGCCAGCAGAGAGCCCTACTCTGGGGCCAACGTCCTGACTTTC.

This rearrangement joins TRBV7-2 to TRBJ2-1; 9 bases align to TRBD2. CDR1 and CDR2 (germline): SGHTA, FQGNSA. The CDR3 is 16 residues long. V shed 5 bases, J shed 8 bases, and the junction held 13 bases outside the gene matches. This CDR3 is CASSPPEALAGDEQFF. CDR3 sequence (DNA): TGTGCCAGCAGCCCCCCGGAGGCGTTAGCGGGAGATGAGCAGTTCTTC.

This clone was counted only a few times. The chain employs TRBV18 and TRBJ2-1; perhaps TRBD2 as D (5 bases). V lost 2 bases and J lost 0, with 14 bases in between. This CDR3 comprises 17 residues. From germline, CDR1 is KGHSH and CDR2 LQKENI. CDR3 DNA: TGTGCCAGCTCACCAGGATCTAGCCTGAGCTCCTACAATGAGCAGTTCTTC. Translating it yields CASSPGSSLSSYNEQFF.

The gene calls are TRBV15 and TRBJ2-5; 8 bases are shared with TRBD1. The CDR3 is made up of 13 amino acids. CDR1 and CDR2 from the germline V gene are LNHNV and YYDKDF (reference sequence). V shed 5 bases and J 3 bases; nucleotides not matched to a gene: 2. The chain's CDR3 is CATSGQGKETQYF. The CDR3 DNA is TGTGCCACCAGCGGACAGGGAAAAGAGACCCAGTACTTC.

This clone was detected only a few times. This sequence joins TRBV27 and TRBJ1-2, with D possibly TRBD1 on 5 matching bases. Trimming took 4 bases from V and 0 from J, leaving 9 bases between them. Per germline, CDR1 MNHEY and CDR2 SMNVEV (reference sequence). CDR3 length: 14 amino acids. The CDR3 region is CASSSGKANYGYTF. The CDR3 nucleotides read TGTGCCAGCAGTTCAGGGAAGGCTAACTATGGCTACACCTTC.

The CDR3 nucleotides read TGCAGCGTTGCTCCCCGACTGAGCCTAAGTACTACTAACTATGGCTACACCTTC. Protein product: CSVAPRLSLSTTNYGYTF. This chain uses TRBV29-1 with TRBJ1-2, with no clear D. The CDR3 runs 18 residues. Trimming removed 4 bases from V and 0 bases from J, with 24 bases in between. In germline, CDR1 is SQVTM, CDR2 ANQGSEA.

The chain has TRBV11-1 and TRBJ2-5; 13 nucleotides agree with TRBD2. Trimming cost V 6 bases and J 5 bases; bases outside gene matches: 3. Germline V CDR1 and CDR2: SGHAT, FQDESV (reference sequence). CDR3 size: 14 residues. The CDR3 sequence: CASSWTSGSETQYF. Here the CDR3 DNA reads TGTGCCAGCAGTTGGACTAGCGGGAGTGAGACCCAGTACTTC. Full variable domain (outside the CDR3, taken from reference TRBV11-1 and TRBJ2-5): EAEVAQSPRYKITEKSQAVAFWCDPISGHATLYWYRQILGQGPELLVQFQDESVVDDSQLPKDRFSAERLKGVDSTLKIQPAELGDSAMYLCASSWTSGSETQYFGPGTRLLVL.

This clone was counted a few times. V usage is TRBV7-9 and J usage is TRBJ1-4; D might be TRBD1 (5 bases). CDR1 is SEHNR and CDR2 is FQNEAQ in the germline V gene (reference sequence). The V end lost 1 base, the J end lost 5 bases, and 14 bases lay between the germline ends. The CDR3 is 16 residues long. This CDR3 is CASSLGRTSGNEKLFF. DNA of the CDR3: TGTGCCAGCAGCTTAGGGCGGACAAGTGGGAATGAAAAACTGTTTTTT.

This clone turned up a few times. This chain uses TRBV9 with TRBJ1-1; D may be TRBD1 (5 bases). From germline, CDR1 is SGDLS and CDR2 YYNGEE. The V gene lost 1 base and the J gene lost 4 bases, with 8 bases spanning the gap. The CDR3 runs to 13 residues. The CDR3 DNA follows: TGTGCCAGCAGCGTACAGGGAAGCACTGAAGCTTTCTTT. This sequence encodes CASSVQGSTEAFF.

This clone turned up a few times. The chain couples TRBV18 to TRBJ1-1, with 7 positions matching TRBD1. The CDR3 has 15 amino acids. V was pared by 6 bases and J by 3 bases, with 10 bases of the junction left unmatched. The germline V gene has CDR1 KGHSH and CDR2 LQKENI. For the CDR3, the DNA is TGTGCCAGCTCTCTATACAGGGGCGGGGACACTGAAGCTTTCTTT. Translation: CASSLYRGGDTEAFF.

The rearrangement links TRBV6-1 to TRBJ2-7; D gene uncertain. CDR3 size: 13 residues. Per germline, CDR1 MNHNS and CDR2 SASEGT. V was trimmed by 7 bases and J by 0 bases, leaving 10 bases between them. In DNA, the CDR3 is TGTGCCAGCACCACGGCGGTCTCCTACGAGCAGTACTTC. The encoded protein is CASTTAVSYEQYF.

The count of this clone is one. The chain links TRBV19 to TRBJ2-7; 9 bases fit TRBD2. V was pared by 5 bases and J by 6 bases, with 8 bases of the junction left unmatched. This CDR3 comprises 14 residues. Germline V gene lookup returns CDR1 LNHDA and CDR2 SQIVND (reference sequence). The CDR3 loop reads CASSEIAGVREQYF. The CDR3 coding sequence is TGTGCCAGTAGTGAGATAGCGGGAGTACGCGAGCAGTACTTC. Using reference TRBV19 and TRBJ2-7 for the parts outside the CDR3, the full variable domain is DGGITQSPKYLFRKEGQNVTLSCEQNLNHDAMYWYRQDPGQGLRLIYYSQIVNDFQKGDIAEGYSVSREKKESFPLTVTSAQKNPTAFYLCASSEIAGVREQYFGPGTRLTVT.

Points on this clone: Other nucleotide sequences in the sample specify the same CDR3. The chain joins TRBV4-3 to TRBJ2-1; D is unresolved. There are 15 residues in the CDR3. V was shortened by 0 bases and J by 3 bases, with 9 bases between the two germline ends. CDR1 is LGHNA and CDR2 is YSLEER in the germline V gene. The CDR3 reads CASSQEASGYNEQFF. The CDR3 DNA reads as TGCGCCAGCAGCCAAGAAGCCTCGGGCTACAATGAGCAGTTCTTC.

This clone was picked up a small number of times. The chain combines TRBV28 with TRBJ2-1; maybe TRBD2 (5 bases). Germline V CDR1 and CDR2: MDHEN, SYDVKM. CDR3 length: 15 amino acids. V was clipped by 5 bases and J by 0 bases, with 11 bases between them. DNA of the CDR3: TGTGCCAGCAGTCTGGGCGGGTACTCCTACAATGAGCAGTTCTTC. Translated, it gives CASSLGGYSYNEQFF.

The CDR3 region is CASSGTSGSYEQYF. CDR3 bases: TGTGCCAGCAGCGGGACTAGCGGGAGTTACGAGCAGTACTTC. The J gene is TRBJ2-7, the V gene TRBV27; TRBD2 matches 14 bases. The ends lost 6 bases at V and 4 bases at J; junction bases unmatched: 2. The CDR3 loop spans 14 amino acids. CDR1 and CDR2 (germline): MNHEY, SMNVEV (reference sequence).

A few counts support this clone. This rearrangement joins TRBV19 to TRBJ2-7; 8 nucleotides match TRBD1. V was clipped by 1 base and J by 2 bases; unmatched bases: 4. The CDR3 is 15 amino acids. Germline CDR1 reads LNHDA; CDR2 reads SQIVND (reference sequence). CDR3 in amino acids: CASSIGAGGPYEQYF. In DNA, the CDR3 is TGTGCCAGTAGTATAGGGGCAGGGGGCCCCTACGAGCAGTACTTC.

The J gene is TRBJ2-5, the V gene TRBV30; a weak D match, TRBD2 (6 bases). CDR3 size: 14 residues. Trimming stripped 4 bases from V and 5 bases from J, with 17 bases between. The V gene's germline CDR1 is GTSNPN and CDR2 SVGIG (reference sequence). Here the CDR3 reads CAWNPSAGGETQYF. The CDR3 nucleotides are TGTGCCTGGAACCCTAGCGCTGGGGGGGAGACCCAGTACTTC. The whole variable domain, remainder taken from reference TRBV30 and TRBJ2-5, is SQTIHQWPATLVQPVGSPLSLECTVEGTSNPNLYWYRQAAGRGLQLLFYSVGIGQISSEVPQNLSASRPQDRQFILSSKKLLLSDSGFYLCAWNPSAGGETQYFGPGTRLLVL.

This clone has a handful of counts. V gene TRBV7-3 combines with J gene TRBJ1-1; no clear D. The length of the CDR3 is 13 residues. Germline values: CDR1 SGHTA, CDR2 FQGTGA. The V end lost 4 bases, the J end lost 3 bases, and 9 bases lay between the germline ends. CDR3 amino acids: CASSSGIDTEAFF. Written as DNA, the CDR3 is TGTGCCAGCAGCTCGGGGATTGACACTGAAGCTTTCTTT.

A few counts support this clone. CDR3 sequence: CASRLDKGGLAGGPAQETQYF. CDR3 bases: TGTGCCAGCCGACTAGACAAAGGGGGACTAGCGGGAGGGCCGGCACAAGAGACCCAGTACTTC. J is TRBJ2-5 and V is TRBV9; 16 bases line up with TRBD2. The V gene end was trimmed by 7 bases and the J gene end by 2 bases; junction bases not matched to a gene: 20. The length of the CDR3 is 21 residues. The germline CDR1 and CDR2 sequences are SGDLS and YYNGEE.

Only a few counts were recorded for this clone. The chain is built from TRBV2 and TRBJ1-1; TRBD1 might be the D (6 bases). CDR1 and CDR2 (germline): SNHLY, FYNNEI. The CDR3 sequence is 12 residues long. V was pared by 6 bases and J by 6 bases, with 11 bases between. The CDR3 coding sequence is TGTGCCAGCAGAGGGGACATCCCTGAAGCTTTCTTT. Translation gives CASRGDIPEAFF.